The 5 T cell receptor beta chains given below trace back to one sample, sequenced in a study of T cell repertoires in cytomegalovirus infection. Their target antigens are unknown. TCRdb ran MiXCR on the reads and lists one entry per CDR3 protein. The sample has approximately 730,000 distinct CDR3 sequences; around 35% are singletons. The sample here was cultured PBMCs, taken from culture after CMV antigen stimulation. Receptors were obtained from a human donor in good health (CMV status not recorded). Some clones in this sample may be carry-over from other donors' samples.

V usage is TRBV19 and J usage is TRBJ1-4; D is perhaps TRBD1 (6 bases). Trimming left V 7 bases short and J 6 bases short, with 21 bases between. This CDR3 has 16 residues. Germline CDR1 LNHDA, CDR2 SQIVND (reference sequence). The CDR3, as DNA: TGTGCCAGTAATAAGGACAGCCGCTGGAGAGATGAAAAACTGTTTTTT. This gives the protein CASNKDSRWRDEKLFF.

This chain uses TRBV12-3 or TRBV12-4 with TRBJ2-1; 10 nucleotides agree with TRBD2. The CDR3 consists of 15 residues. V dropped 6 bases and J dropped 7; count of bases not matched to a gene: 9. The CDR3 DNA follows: TGTGCCAGCAGCCCGGCACTAGCGGGAAGAAATGAGCAGTTCTTC. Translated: CASSPALAGRNEQFF.

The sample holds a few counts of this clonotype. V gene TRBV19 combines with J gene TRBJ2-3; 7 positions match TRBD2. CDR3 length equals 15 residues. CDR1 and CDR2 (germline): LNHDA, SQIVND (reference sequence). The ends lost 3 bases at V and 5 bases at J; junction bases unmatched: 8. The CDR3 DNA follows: TGTGCCAGTAGTATTAGGAGCGGGGAGGAAGATACGCAGTATTTT. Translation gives CASSIRSGEEDTQYF.

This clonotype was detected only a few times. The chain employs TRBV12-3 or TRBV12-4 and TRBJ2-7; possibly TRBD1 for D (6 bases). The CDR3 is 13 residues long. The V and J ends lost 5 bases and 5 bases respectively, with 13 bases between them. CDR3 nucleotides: TGTGCCAGCAGTCAAGGGGGTTTCCACGAGCAGTACTTC. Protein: CASSQGGFHEQYF.

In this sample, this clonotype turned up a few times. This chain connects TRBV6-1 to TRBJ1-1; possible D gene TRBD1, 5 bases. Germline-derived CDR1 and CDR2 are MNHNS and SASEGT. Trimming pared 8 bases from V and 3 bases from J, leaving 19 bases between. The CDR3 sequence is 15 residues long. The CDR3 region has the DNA TGTGCCAGCTCCCGATCCCGAGGGGCCCACACTGAAGCTTTCTTT. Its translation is CASSRSRGAHTEAFF.